This TCR beta chain was retrieved from a study of CXCR3-negative and CXCR3-positive naive CD8 T cells. Study conclusions and caveats: Cryopreserved cells showed partially decreased CXCR3 expression, and most assays used fresh PBMCs. The study found that naive CXCR3-negative and CXCR3-positive cells shared TRBV-TRBJ usage, while memory cells differed. CXCR3-negative naive cells had less hydrophobic TRB CDR3s than did CXCR3-positive naive cells.

With regard to this clonotype: As yet, its antigen is unknown.

Researchers reported sorting every CD8+ T cell subset in triplicate, 330,000 or so cells per sort. The authors made the TRB cDNA libraries by 5' RACE using UMI labels. TCRdb reprocessed the 5' RACE reads and reports one entry per CDR3 protein, with no DNA. With more than 100,000 distinct CDR3 sequences in the sample, the ten largest clones hold 0.4% to 0.5%. The CDR3 totals 14 residues. The germline V gene encodes CDR1 SGHAT and CDR2 FQDESV (reference sequence). The sequence was obtained from a human donor in good health. Some clones in this sample may be carry-over from other donors' samples. Sample: naive CXCR3+ CD8+ T cells from blood. Described subset: CD45RO-CCR7+CD27+CD95- naive CD8+ T cells expressing CXCR3 (TNR3+). This chain links TRBV11-1 with TRBJ1-1. The CDR3 region is CASSFRTENTEAFF.